Sequencing of this T cell receptor beta chain was carried out in a study of cytomegalovirus exposure and HLA in healthy donors. Across the whole study: Falling in the Caucasian-associated ancestry cluster were about four fifths of under 500 genotyped donors.

The primer mix had 60 Vbeta and 13 Jbeta primers. As handled by the study authors: The count from a later analysis was tens of millions of unique TCR beta chains, some 12 million of them shared. Assay: immunoSEQ multiplex PCR; the TCRdb copy retains only in-frame clones and omits some. V and J calls and clone size are copied from that table; D and trimming were computed from the DNA. Of about 250,000 clones listed, roughly two thirds are singletons. Trimming took 3 bases from V and 3 from J, leaving 15 bases between them. The CDR3 runs 15 residues. The germline V gene has CDR1 SGHRS and CDR2 YFSETQ. The sequenced material came from PBMCs. The source of this sequence is a female donor in good health and CMV-seronegative. This chain uses TRBV5-1 with TRBJ1-1; a possible D gene is TRBD1 (5 bases). CDR3 sequence reads: CASSSWDGGDTEAFF. The DNA of the CDR3 is TGCGCCAGCAGCTCCTGGGACGGGGGGGACACTGAAGCTTTCTTT.